The 2 T cell receptor beta chains below come from one sample, sequenced in a study of blood T cell repertoires in COVID-19. Data came from immunoSEQ multiplex PCR; TCRdb stores just in-frame clones and leaves some out. Of roughly 250,000 clones listed, roughly 87% are singletons. The sequencing input was peripheral blood. These receptor sequences come from a woman aged 25 to 39 with acute or convalescent COVID-19.

This chain joins TRBV3-1 (or the pseudogene TRBV3-2) and TRBJ2-5; D is perhaps TRBD2 (6 bases). V lost 4 bases to trimming and J lost 0 bases, with 12 bases between them. This CDR3 is built from 15 residues. Germline V gene sequence: CDR1 LGHDT, CDR2 YNNKEL (reference sequence). In nucleotides, the CDR3 is TGTGCCAGCAGCCCCCAGGCGGGGTACCAAGAGACCCAGTACTTC. This encodes CASSPQAGYQETQYF.

The chain combines TRBV5-8 with TRBJ1-2, with D possibly matching TRBD1 (6 bases). Germline CDR1 and CDR2: SGHTS and YDEGEE. V was trimmed by 4 bases and J by 4 bases, leaving 11 bases between them. This CDR3 contains 13 residues. The CDR3 coding sequence is TGTGCCAGCAGCCTCGGGACAAGCTATGGCTACACCTTC. Its translation is CASSLGTSYGYTF.